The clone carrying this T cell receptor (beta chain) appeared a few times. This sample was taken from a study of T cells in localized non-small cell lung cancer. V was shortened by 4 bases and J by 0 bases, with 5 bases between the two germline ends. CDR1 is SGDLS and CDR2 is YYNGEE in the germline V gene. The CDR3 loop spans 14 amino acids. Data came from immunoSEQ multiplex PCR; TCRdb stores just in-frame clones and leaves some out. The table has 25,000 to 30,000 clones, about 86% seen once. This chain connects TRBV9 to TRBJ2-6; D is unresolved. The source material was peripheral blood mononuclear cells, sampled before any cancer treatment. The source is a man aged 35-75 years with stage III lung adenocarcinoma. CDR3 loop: CASSLDSGANVLTF. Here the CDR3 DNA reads TGTGCCAGCAGCTTGGACTCTGGGGCCAACGTCCTGACTTTC.